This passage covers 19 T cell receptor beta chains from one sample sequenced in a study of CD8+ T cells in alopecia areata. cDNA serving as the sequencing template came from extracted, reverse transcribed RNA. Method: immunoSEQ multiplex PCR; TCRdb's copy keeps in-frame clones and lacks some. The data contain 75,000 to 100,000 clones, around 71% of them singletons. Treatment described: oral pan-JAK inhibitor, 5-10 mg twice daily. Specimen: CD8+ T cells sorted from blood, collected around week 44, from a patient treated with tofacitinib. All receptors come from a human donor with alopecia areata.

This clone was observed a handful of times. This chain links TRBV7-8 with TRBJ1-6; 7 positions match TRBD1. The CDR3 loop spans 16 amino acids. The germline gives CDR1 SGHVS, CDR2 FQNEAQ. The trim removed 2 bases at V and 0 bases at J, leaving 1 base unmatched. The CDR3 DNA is TGTGCCAGCAGCTTAAACAGGGGCTCCTATAATTCACCCCTCCACTTT. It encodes CASSLNRGSYNSPLHF.

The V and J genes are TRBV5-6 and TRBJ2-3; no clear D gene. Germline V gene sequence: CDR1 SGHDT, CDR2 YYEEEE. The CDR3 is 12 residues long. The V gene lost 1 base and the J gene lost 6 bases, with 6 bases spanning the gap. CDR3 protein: CASSLWLDTQYF. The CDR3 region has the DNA TGTGCCAGCAGCTTGTGGTTGGATACGCAGTATTTT. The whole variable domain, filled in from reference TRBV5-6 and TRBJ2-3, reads DAGVTQSPTHLIKTRGQQVTLRCSPKSGHDTVSWYQQALGQGPQFIFQYYEEEERQRGNFPDRFSGHQFPNYSSELNVNALLLGDSALYLCASSLWLDTQYFGPGTRLTVL.

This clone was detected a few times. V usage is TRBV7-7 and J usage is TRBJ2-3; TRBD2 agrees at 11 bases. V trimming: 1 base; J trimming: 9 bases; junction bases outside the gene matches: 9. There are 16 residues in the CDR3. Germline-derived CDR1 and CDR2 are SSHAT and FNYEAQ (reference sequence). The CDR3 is CASSLDPSGGSDTQYF. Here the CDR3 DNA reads TGTGCCAGCAGCTTAGACCCTAGCGGGGGGAGTGACACGCAGTATTTT.

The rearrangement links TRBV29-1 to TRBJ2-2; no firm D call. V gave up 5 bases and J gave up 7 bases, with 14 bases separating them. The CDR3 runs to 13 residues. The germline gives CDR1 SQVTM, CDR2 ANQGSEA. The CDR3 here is CSVLWGMGGELFF. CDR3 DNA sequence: TGCAGCGTTCTTTGGGGTATGGGCGGGGAGCTGTTTTTT.

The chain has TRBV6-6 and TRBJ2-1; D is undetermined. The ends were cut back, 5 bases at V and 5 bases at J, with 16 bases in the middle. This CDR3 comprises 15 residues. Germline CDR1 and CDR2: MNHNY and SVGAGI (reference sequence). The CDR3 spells CASSPMWQDHNEQFF. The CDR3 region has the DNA TGTGCCAGCAGTCCGATGTGGCAGGATCACAATGAGCAGTTCTTC.

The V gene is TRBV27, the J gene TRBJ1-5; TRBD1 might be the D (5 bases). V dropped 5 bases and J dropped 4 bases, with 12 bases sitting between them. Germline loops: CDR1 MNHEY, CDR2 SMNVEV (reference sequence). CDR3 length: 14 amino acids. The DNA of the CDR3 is TGTGCCAGCAGTCCCGGTGGGGCAAATCAGCCCCAGCATTTT. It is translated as CASSPGGANQPQHF.

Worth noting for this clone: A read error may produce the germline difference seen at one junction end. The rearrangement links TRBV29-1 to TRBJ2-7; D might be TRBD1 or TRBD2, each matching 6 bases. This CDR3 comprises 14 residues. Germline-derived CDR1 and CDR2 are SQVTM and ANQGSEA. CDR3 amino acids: CSAEEGGEYLEQYF. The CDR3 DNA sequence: TGCAGCGCTGAAGAGGGGGGCGAATACCTCGAGCAGTACTTC.

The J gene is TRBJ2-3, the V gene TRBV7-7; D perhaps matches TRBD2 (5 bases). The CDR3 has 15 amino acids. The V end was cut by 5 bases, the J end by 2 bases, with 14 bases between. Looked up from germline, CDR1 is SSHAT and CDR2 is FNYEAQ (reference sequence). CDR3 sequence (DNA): TGTGCCAGCAGCCCCGGACTGGGCCCCACAGATACGCAGTATTTT. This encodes CASSPGLGPTDTQYF.

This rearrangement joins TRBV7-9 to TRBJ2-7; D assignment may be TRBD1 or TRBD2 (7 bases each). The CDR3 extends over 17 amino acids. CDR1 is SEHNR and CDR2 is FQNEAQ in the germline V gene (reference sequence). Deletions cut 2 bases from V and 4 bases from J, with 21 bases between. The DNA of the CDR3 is TGTGCCAGCAGCTTAAGTCGAGGGGGGGACAGAGGATACGAGCAGTACTTC. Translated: CASSLSRGGDRGYEQYF.

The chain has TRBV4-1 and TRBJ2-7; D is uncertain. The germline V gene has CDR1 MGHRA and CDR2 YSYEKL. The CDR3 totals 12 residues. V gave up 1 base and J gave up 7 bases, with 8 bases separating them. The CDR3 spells CASSQVTEEQYF. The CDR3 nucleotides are TGCGCCAGCAGCCAAGTAACGGAGGAGCAGTACTTC.

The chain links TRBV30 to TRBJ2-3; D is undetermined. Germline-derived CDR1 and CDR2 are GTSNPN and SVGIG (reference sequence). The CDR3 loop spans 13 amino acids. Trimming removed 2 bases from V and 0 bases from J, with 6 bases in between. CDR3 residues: CAWSPTSTDTQYF. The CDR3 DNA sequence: TGTGCCTGGAGTCCGACTAGCACAGATACGCAGTATTTT.

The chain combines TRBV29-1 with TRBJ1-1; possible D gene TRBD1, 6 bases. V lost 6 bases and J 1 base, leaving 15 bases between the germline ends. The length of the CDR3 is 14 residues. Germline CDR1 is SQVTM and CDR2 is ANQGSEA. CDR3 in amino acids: CSVVRGRTNTEAFF. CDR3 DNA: TGCAGCGTCGTCCGGGGGCGGACGAACACTGAAGCTTTCTTT.

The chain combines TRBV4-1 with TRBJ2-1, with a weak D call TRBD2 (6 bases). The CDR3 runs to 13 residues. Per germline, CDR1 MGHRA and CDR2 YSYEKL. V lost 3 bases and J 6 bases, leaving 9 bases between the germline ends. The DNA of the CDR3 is TGCGCCAGCAGCCAGTTGGGAGGCAATGAGCAGTTCTTC. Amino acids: CASSQLGGNEQFF.

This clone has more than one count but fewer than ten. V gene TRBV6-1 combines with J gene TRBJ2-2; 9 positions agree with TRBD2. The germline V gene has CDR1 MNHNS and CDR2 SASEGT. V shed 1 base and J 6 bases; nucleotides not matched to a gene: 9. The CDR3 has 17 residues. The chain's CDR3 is CASSEGIAGAPAGELFF. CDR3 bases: TGTGCCAGCAGTGAAGGGATAGCGGGGGCCCCCGCCGGGGAGCTGTTTTTT.

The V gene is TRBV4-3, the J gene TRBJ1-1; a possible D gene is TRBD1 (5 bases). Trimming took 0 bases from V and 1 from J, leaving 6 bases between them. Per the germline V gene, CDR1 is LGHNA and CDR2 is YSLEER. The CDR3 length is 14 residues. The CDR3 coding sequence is TGCGCCAGCAGCCAAGACACAGGGAACACTGAAGCTTTCTTT. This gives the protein CASSQDTGNTEAFF.

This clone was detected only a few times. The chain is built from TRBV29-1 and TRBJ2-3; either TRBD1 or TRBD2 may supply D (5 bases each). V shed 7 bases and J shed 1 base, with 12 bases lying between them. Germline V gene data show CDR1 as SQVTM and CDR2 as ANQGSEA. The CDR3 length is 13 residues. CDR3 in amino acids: CSDWDEGTDTQYF. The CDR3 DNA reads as TGCAGCGATTGGGACGAAGGCACAGATACGCAGTATTTT.

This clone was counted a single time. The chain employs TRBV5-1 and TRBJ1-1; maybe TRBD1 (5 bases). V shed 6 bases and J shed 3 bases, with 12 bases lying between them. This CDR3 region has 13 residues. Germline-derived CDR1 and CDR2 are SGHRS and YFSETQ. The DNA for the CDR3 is TGCGCCAGCAACCCGATGGGGGACACTGAAGCTTTCTTT. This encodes CASNPMGDTEAFF.

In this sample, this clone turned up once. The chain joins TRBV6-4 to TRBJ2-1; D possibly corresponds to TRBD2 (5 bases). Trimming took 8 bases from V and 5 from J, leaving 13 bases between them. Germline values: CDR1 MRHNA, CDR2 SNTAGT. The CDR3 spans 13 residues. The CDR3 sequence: CASSDSLNNEQFF. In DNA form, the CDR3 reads TGTGCCAGCTCGGACTCCCTCAACAATGAGCAGTTCTTC.

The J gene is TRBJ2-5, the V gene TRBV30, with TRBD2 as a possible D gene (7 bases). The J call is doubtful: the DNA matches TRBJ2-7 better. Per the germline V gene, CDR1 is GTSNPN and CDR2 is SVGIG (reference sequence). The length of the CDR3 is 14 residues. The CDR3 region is CAWSVGGTTYEQYF. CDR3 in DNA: TGTGCCTGGTCAGTCGGGGGGACAACTTACGAGCAGTACTTC.